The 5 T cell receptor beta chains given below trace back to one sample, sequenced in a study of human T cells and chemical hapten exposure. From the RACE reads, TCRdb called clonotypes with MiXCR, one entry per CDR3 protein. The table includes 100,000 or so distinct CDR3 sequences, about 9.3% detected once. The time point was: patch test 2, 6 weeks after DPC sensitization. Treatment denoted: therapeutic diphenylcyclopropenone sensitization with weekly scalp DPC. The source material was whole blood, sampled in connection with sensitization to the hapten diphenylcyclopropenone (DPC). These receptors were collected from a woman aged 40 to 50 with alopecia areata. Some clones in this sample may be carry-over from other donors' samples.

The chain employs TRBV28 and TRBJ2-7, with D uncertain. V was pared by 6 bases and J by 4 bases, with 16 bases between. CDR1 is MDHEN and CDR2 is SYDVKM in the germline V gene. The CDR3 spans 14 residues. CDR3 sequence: CASSPAPTAYEQYF. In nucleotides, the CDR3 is TGTGCCAGCAGCCCAGCGCCAACTGCTTACGAGCAGTACTTC.

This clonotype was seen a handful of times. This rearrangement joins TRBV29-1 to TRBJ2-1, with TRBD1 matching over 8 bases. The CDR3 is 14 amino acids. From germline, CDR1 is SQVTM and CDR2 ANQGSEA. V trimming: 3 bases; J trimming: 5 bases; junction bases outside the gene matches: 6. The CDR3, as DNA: TGCAGCGTTGAGACAGGGGACGTGGACAATGAGCAGTTCTTC. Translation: CSVETGDVDNEQFF.

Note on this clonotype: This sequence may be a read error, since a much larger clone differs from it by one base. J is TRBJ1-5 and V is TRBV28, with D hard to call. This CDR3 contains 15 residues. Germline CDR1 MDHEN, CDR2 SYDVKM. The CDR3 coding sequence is TGTGCCGGCAGCCTTCAGGCAGGCGGCAATCAGCCCCAGCATTTT. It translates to CAGSLQAGGNQPQHF.

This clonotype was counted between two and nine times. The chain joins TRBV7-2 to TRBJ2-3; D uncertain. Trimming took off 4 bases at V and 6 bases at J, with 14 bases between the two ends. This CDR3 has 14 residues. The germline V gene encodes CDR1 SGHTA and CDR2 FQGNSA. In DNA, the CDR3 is TGTGCCAGCAGCTCCCTTCTACTGGCCGATACGCAGTATTTT. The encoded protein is CASSSLLLADTQYF.

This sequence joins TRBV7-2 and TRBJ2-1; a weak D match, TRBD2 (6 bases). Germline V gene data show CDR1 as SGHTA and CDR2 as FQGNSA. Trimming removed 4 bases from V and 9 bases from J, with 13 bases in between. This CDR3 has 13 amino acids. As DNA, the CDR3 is TGTGCCAGCAGCTGGGGACCGGAGGGTGAGCAGTTCTTC. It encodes CASSWGPEGEQFF.